Following are 16 T cell receptor beta chains from one sample sequenced in a study of T cell responses to AZD1222 COVID-19 vaccine. Generated by immunoSEQ multiplex PCR, the TCRdb table keeps only in-frame clones and is missing some. The table has 150,000 or so clones, 90% to 95% seen once. The material sequenced was peripheral blood, taken 28 days after the second AZD1222 dose. These receptors were obtained from an adult who received the AZD1222 COVID-19 vaccine.

V usage is TRBV4-1 and J usage is TRBJ1-2; D perhaps matches TRBD1 (5 bases). Germline loops: CDR1 MGHRA, CDR2 YSYEKL. V lost 1 base to trimming and J lost 8 bases, with 8 bases between them. The CDR3 has 12 amino acids. DNA of the CDR3: TGCGCCAGCAGCCAAGCCCAGGGCGGCTACACCTTC. It encodes CASSQAQGGYTF.

The chain has TRBV21-1 and TRBJ1-1; no check of the table's D call, TRBD1, against the DNA was made. TRBV21-1 is flagged as a pseudogene. This CDR3 contains 13 residues. CDR3 sequence (DNA): TGTGCCAGCAGCAACGAACAGCACACTGAAGCTTTCTTT. It is translated as CASSNEQHTEAFF.

This chain joins TRBV7-2 and TRBJ2-7; D is undetermined. V was trimmed by 2 bases and J by 2 bases, leaving 10 bases between them. CDR3 length: 14 amino acids. The germline V gene has CDR1 SGHTA and CDR2 FQGNSA. CDR3 in DNA: TGTGCCAGCAGCTTATGGGCGGTTCCCTACGAGCAGTACTTC. This gives the protein CASSLWAVPYEQYF.

The chain combines TRBV19 with TRBJ1-1; possibly TRBD1 for D (5 bases). V lost 6 bases and J 0 bases, leaving 11 bases between the germline ends. The CDR3 is made up of 14 amino acids. From germline, CDR1 is LNHDA and CDR2 SQIVND (reference sequence). This CDR3 is CASSRGGLNTEAFF. The CDR3 bases are TGTGCCAGTAGCCGGGGGGGTTTGAACACTGAAGCTTTCTTT.

The rearrangement uses TRBV9 and TRBJ2-1; 9 bases align to TRBD1. The CDR3 is made up of 13 amino acids. J was trimmed by 10 bases and V by 4 bases; bases with no gene match: 6. Germline loops: CDR1 SGDLS, CDR2 YYNGEE. The CDR3 region is CASSRDRAEEQFF. The CDR3 nucleotides read TGTGCCAGCAGCCGGGACAGGGCGGAGGAGCAGTTCTTC.

The chain joins TRBV28 to TRBJ1-5, with D hard to call. The CDR3 loop spans 16 amino acids. The germline V gene encodes CDR1 MDHEN and CDR2 SYDVKM. V lost 6 bases and J 3 bases, leaving 18 bases between the germline ends. Written as DNA, the CDR3 is TGTGCCAGCAGACCCATTCTGGCACAGCTCAATCAGCCCCAGCATTTT. Translation: CASRPILAQLNQPQHF.

The chain employs TRBV12-3 or TRBV12-4 and TRBJ1-4; 8 bases are a match to TRBD1. This CDR3 spans 12 amino acids. V dropped 3 bases and J dropped 10; count of bases not matched to a gene: 1. The CDR3 protein is CASSFGQGKLFF. CDR3 DNA sequence: TGTGCCAGCAGTTTTGGACAGGGAAAACTGTTTTTT.

The rearrangement joins TRBV5-1 to TRBJ2-1, with D possibly called TRBD1 or TRBD2 (5 bases each). The CDR3 consists of 14 residues. Germline assignment: CDR1 SGHRS and CDR2 YFSETQ. Trimming cost V 4 bases and J 6 bases, with 14 bases left between them. The DNA for the CDR3 is TGCGCCAGCAGCGGGGACGGGACCCTCAATGAGCAGTTCTTC. Protein sequence: CASSGDGTLNEQFF.

The chain joins TRBV19 to TRBJ1-5; D is possibly TRBD1 (5 bases). Per germline, CDR1 LNHDA and CDR2 SQIVND (reference sequence). The CDR3 runs to 13 residues. V lost 7 bases and J lost 7, with 14 bases in between. CDR3 nucleotide sequence: TGTGCCAGTATTGGGGACGTCGGGCAGCCCCAGCATTTT. It codes for CASIGDVGQPQHF.

V usage is TRBV30 and J usage is TRBJ2-6; D not resolved. This CDR3 has 13 amino acids. Germline assignment: CDR1 GTSNPN and CDR2 SVGIG (reference sequence). V lost 3 bases and J lost 2, with 5 bases in between. The CDR3 loop reads CAWRIPGANVLTF. The CDR3 DNA is TGTGCCTGGAGAATCCCTGGGGCCAACGTCCTGACTTTC.

The CDR3 bases are TGTGCCAGCAGTTACGGAAGACAGGTTGACTATGGCTACACCTTC. This encodes CASSYGRQVDYGYTF. The chain is built from TRBV6-5 and TRBJ1-2, with a tentative D call TRBD1 (6 bases). CDR1 MNHEY and CDR2 SVGAGI come from the germline V gene. V was trimmed by 2 bases and J by 3 bases, leaving 13 bases between them. The CDR3 is made up of 15 amino acids.

The V call is TRBV6-5, the J call TRBJ1-1, with D perhaps TRBD1 (6 bases). Per germline, CDR1 MNHEY and CDR2 SVGAGI. Trimming took off 6 bases at V and 0 bases at J, with 14 bases between the two ends. The CDR3 loop spans 15 amino acids. CDR3 DNA sequence: TGTGCCAGCAGCCGGACAGCCAGGGTGAACACTGAAGCTTTCTTT. Translating gives CASSRTARVNTEAFF.

V and J are TRBV11-2 and TRBJ2-3, with D perhaps matching TRBD1 (6 bases). Germline V gene data show CDR1 as SGHAT and CDR2 as FQNNGV. Trimming left V 5 bases short and J 13 bases short, with 16 bases between. The CDR3 is 12 residues long. Here the CDR3 DNA reads TGTGCCAGCAGCCAAGGGGGACCGGGCGAGTATTTT. Amino acids: CASSQGGPGEYF.

The chain has TRBV5-1 and TRBJ2-5; 12 bases fit TRBD2. The V segment lost 3 bases and the J segment 0 bases; nucleotides outside the gene matches: 3. The V gene's germline CDR1 is SGHRS and CDR2 YFSETQ. The CDR3 spans 16 residues. This CDR3 reads CASSSGLAGYQETQYF. DNA of the CDR3: TGCGCCAGCAGCTCTGGACTAGCGGGGTACCAAGAGACCCAGTACTTC.

The J gene is TRBJ1-3, the V gene TRBV2, with 7 bases identical to TRBD1. This CDR3 spans 16 amino acids. With 6 bases clipped from V and 4 bases from J, the junction kept 12 bases outside the gene matches. CDR1 and CDR2 (germline): SNHLY, FYNNEI. The CDR3: CASSKDRARVGNTIYF. In nucleotides, the CDR3 is TGTGCCAGCAGCAAAGACAGGGCCCGGGTCGGAAACACCATATATTTT.

This rearrangement joins TRBV27 to TRBJ2-2; the match to TRBD1 covers 10 bases. This CDR3 contains 17 residues. Germline assignment: CDR1 MNHEY and CDR2 SMNVEV (reference sequence). V shed 2 bases and J 3 bases; nucleotides not matched to a gene: 6. The CDR3 spells CASSLPQTGGYTGELFF. In DNA form, the CDR3 reads TGTGCCAGCAGTTTACCGCAGACAGGGGGCTACACCGGGGAGCTGTTTTTT.